This T cell receptor (beta chain) came from a study of T cell repertoires in cytomegalovirus infection. Study-wide background: It can be stated that public TCR beta signatures indicated CMV infection as well as a matching HLA type.

TCRdb reprocessed the reads via MiXCR and lists one record per CDR3 protein. The sample holds approximately 500,000 distinct CDR3 sequences, approximately 16% seen once. The CDR3 contains 11 residues. CDR1 and CDR2 from the germline V gene are SGHAT and FQNNGV. Trimming stripped 6 bases from V and 8 bases from J, with 10 bases between. This clonotype came up many times. This chain joins TRBV11-2 and TRBJ1-2; D remains ambiguous. The sequenced material came from CD8+ T cells from PBMCs. This sequence was found in a human donor in good health (CMV status not recorded). Some clones in this sample may be carry-over from other donors' samples. CDR3 amino acids: CASREISGYTF. The CDR3 DNA follows: TGTGCCAGCAGGGAAATTAGCGGCTACACCTTC.